These 30 T cell receptor beta chains came from one sample sequenced in a study of blood T cell repertoires in COVID-19. TCRdb keeps only in-frame clones here, not all; method: immunoSEQ multiplex PCR. Among 90,000 to 100,000 clones listed, more than 70% were seen once. Specimen: peripheral blood. The receptors here all came from an older man with acute or convalescent COVID-19.

The V call is TRBV28, the J call TRBJ2-1; D is possibly TRBD2 (6 bases). Trimming cost V 3 bases and J 16 bases, with 13 bases left between them. This CDR3 comprises 11 residues. Per germline, CDR1 MDHEN and CDR2 SYDVKM. CDR3 DNA sequence: TGTGCCAGCAGTTTCGAGACTAGGGATTTCTTC. It yields the protein CASSFETRDFF.

The rearrangement joins TRBV5-1 to TRBJ1-2; D is undetermined. CDR3 size: 11 residues. V was shortened by 5 bases and J by 8 bases, with 10 bases between the two germline ends. Looked up from germline, CDR1 is SGHRS and CDR2 is YFSETQ. The chain's CDR3 is CASRQGGGYTF. In DNA form, the CDR3 reads TGCGCCAGCAGACAAGGAGGCGGCTACACCTTC.

This clone was seen a single time. V gene TRBV28 combines with J gene TRBJ2-1; 8 bases line up with TRBD2. Looked up from germline, CDR1 is MDHEN and CDR2 is SYDVKM. This CDR3 has 14 residues. V lost 3 bases to trimming and J lost 10 bases; unmatched junction nucleotides: 8. The CDR3 DNA reads TGTGCCAGCAGTTTGCTAATAGGACTAGCAGAGCAGTTCTTC. Translation gives CASSLLIGLAEQFF.

The chain employs TRBV5-8 and TRBJ2-7; 8 nucleotides line up with TRBD1. The length of the CDR3 is 13 residues. Germline V CDR1 and CDR2: SGHTS, YDEGEE. The V gene end was trimmed by 5 bases and the J gene end by 2 bases; junction bases not matched to a gene: 3. In DNA, the CDR3 is TGTGCCAGCAGACGACAGGGGACCTACGAGCAGTACTTC. Protein: CASRRQGTYEQYF. Drawing the rest from reference TRBV5-8 and TRBJ2-7, the complete variable domain is EAGVTQSPTHLIKTRGQQATLRCSPISGHTSVYWYQQALGLGLQFLLWYDEGEERNRGNFPPRFSGRQFPNYSSELNVNALELEDSALYLCASRRQGTYEQYFGPGTRLTVT.

The chain is built from TRBV30 and TRBJ2-4; 10 positions agree with TRBD2. Trimming cost V 4 bases and J 0 bases; bases outside gene matches: 9. The V gene's germline CDR1 is GTSNPN and CDR2 SVGIG (reference sequence). This CDR3 is built from 17 residues. CDR3 residues: CAWKRPSGSLAKNIQYF. The CDR3 DNA follows: TGTGCCTGGAAACGGCCTAGCGGGAGCCTAGCCAAAAACATTCAGTACTTC.

In its sample, this clone was seen once. This rearrangement joins TRBV18 to TRBJ1-2; the match to TRBD1 covers 8 bases. The CDR3 is made up of 14 amino acids. Trimming took 3 bases from V and 3 from J; bases not matched to a gene: 3. The germline V gene has CDR1 KGHSH and CDR2 LQKENI. The CDR3 sequence: CASSPLTGDYGYTF. CDR3 coding DNA: TGTGCCAGCTCACCCTTGACAGGGGACTATGGCTACACCTTC.

The chain combines TRBV11-2 with TRBJ2-7, with 7 nucleotides matching TRBD1. The CDR3 is 12 residues long. Germline V gene lookup returns CDR1 SGHAT and CDR2 FQNNGV. The J segment lost 9 bases and the V segment lost 0 bases, leaving 2 bases of the junction unmatched. Written as DNA, the CDR3 is TGTGCCAGCAGCTTAGATCGGACAGGGCAGTACTTC. As protein: CASSLDRTGQYF.

This chain's CDR3 is CASSIQGHRTDTQYF. The DNA for the CDR3 is TGTGCCAGTAGTATACAGGGACACCGCACAGATACGCAGTATTTT. The chain uses TRBV19 and TRBJ2-3; possibly TRBD1 for D (6 bases). The CDR3 has 15 residues. Looked up from germline, CDR1 is LNHDA and CDR2 is SQIVND (reference sequence). Trimming stripped 2 bases from V and 1 base from J, with 10 bases between.

The chain couples TRBV20-1 to TRBJ2-3; D is uncertain. The CDR3 is 11 amino acids. Germline-derived CDR1 and CDR2 are DFQATT and SNEGSKA (reference sequence). V lost 7 bases to trimming and J lost 7 bases, with 12 bases between them. The CDR3 region has the DNA TGCAGTGTTAGCCCGGAGTATACGCAGTATTTT. It encodes CSVSPEYTQYF.

The rearrangement uses TRBV28 and TRBJ2-7; 10 bases are a match to TRBD2. Trimming at V came to 3 bases and at J to 2 bases, leaving 10 bases not matched to a gene. Per germline, CDR1 MDHEN and CDR2 SYDVKM. The CDR3 runs to 17 residues. Here the CDR3 reads CASSFPPRTSGPYEQYF. In DNA, the CDR3 is TGTGCCAGCAGTTTCCCCCCCCGGACTAGCGGCCCCTACGAGCAGTACTTC.

The J gene is TRBJ2-7, the V gene TRBV6-5; D uncertain. CDR1 is MNHEY, CDR2 SVGAGI, per germline. This CDR3 has 15 residues. Trimming took 0 bases from V and 0 from J, leaving 9 bases between them. CDR3 sequence reads: CASSYSLQSSYEQYF. CDR3 nucleotides: TGTGCCAGCAGTTACTCGCTACAGTCCTCCTACGAGCAGTACTTC.

This chain connects TRBV11-1 to TRBJ2-3; D is ambiguous. In germline, CDR1 is SGHAT, CDR2 FQDESV (reference sequence). This CDR3 is 14 amino acids long. V was pared by 5 bases and J by 7 bases, with 16 bases between. CDR3 DNA: TGTGCCAGCAGCCCCTCCGGGTCCGCGAATACGCAGTATTTT. It specifies CASSPSGSANTQYF. The whole variable domain, filled in from reference TRBV11-1 and TRBJ2-3, reads EAEVAQSPRYKITEKSQAVAFWCDPISGHATLYWYRQILGQGPELLVQFQDESVVDDSQLPKDRFSAERLKGVDSTLKIQPAELGDSAMYLCASSPSGSANTQYFGPGTRLTVL.

The chain is built from TRBV29-1 and TRBJ2-5; maybe TRBD2 (6 bases). The germline V gene has CDR1 SQVTM and CDR2 ANQGSEA. This CDR3 contains 16 residues. V was trimmed by 2 bases and J by 2 bases, leaving 18 bases between them. CDR3 sequence: CSVESPEAGRQETQYF. The CDR3 region has the DNA TGCAGCGTTGAATCTCCAGAGGCGGGAAGGCAAGAGACCCAGTACTTC.

The chain couples TRBV3-1 (or the pseudogene TRBV3-2) to TRBJ2-3, with D unclear. Germline V gene sequence: CDR1 LGHDT, CDR2 YNNKEL (reference sequence). CDR3 size: 17 residues. With 0 bases removed from V and 2 bases from J, the gap between germline ends came to 15 bases. The DNA for the CDR3 is TGTGCCAGCAGCCAAGACACTGGCGGAGTAACCACAGATACGCAGTATTTT. This codes for CASSQDTGGVTTDTQYF.

The CDR3, as DNA: TGCGCCAGCAGCTGGGGGACAAGTAGGACAGATACGCAGTATTTT. It yields the protein CASSWGTSRTDTQYF. V usage is TRBV5-1 and J usage is TRBJ2-3, with a possible D match to TRBD1 (6 bases). This CDR3 spans 15 amino acids. The ends were cut back, 3 bases at V and 3 bases at J, with 14 bases in the middle. CDR1 and CDR2 (germline): SGHRS, YFSETQ.

This clone was observed once. The chain is built from TRBV4-1 and TRBJ1-4; weak D call: TRBD1 (5 bases). Trimming stripped 0 bases from V and 4 bases from J, with 12 bases between. CDR3 length: 16 amino acids. Germline values: CDR1 MGHRA, CDR2 YSYEKL. The CDR3 DNA follows: TGCGCCAGCAGCCAAGACTCCTTCGGGGGTAATGAAAAACTGTTTTTT. Translated: CASSQDSFGGNEKLFF.

This chain links TRBV5-1 with TRBJ2-3; 8 bases agree with TRBD1. The CDR3 has 15 residues. The germline V gene encodes CDR1 SGHRS and CDR2 YFSETQ. J gave up 0 bases and V 0 bases, and 0 bases lay outside the gene matches. As DNA, the CDR3 is TGCGCCAGCAGCTTGGGACAGGGGAGCACAGATACGCAGTATTTT. The encoded protein is CASSLGQGSTDTQYF.

The chain joins TRBV5-1 to TRBJ2-2; 8 nucleotides line up with TRBD1. Trimming at V came to 4 bases and at J to 3 bases, leaving 8 bases not matched to a gene. Germline loops: CDR1 SGHRS, CDR2 YFSETQ. The CDR3 length is 16 residues. The CDR3 region has the DNA TGCGCCAGCAGCCCGACAGGGGAAAGGGACACCGGGGAGCTGTTTTTT. It codes for CASSPTGERDTGELFF.

The V and J genes are TRBV11-3 and TRBJ2-7; possibly TRBD1 for D (6 bases). Trimming removed 5 bases from V and 3 bases from J, with 11 bases in between. The CDR3 covers 13 residues. Germline V CDR1 and CDR2: SGHNT, YENEEA. In DNA form, the CDR3 reads TGTGCCAGCAGCCAGGGGCAGCTCTACGAGCAGTACTTC. Translation gives CASSQGQLYEQYF.

The chain recombines TRBV30 with TRBJ1-5; 7 nucleotides line up with TRBD1. The germline V gene encodes CDR1 GTSNPN and CDR2 SVGIG (reference sequence). With 0 bases clipped from V and 9 bases from J, the junction kept 11 bases outside the gene matches. The CDR3 has 15 amino acids. Here the CDR3 reads CAWSVRGAGGRPQHF. CDR3 nucleotide sequence: TGTGCCTGGAGTGTACGAGGGGCAGGGGGTAGGCCCCAGCATTTT.

The chain employs TRBV6-1 and TRBJ2-7; tentative D call: TRBD1 (6 bases). The V end lost 3 bases, the J end lost 5 bases, and 11 bases lay between the germline ends. The length of the CDR3 is 13 residues. Per the germline V gene, CDR1 is MNHNS and CDR2 is SASEGT. CDR3 sequence: CASSDLQGHEQYF. CDR3 in DNA: TGTGCCAGCAGTGATCTGCAGGGGCACGAGCAGTACTTC.

The rearrangement joins TRBV30 to TRBJ1-6; D is possibly TRBD1 (5 bases). The V gene lost 0 bases and the J gene lost 8 bases, with 14 bases spanning the gap. Germline V gene lookup returns CDR1 GTSNPN and CDR2 SVGIG (reference sequence). The CDR3 totals 15 residues. The CDR3 bases are TGTGCCTGGAGTGTAGGGGCAGGGATGGATTCACCCCTCCACTTT. This gives the protein CAWSVGAGMDSPLHF.

This clone was seen once. The J gene is TRBJ2-7, the V gene TRBV18; weak D call: TRBD2 (5 bases). CDR1 is KGHSH and CDR2 is LQKENI in the germline V gene. Trimming removed 0 bases at V and 4 bases at J, with 7 bases between. This CDR3 has 13 residues. CDR3 loop: CASSPPGRYEQYF. CDR3 coding DNA: TGTGCCAGCTCACCACCGGGGAGATACGAGCAGTACTTC. The whole variable domain, filled in from reference TRBV18 and TRBJ2-7, reads NAGVMQNPRHLVRRRGQEARLRCSPMKGHSHVYWYRQLPEEGLKFMVYLQKENIIDESGMPKERFSAEFPKEGPSILRIQQVVRGDSAAYFCASSPPGRYEQYFGPGTRLTVT.

The genes are TRBV11-2 and TRBJ2-7; tentatively, D is TRBD1 (7 bases). CDR1 and CDR2 (germline): SGHAT, FQNNGV. The V gene lost 3 bases and the J gene lost 5 bases, with 14 bases spanning the gap. The CDR3 spans 14 residues. The CDR3 reads CASSLAGGTDEQYF. CDR3 DNA sequence: TGTGCCAGCAGCTTGGCAGGGGGGACGGACGAGCAGTACTTC.

This chain joins TRBV28 and TRBJ1-1; 9 positions agree with TRBD1. CDR3 length: 17 amino acids. Trimming took 5 bases from V and 0 from J; bases not matched to a gene: 10. From germline, CDR1 is MDHEN and CDR2 SYDVKM. CDR3 sequence: CASSETGGAGMNTEAFF. The CDR3 nucleotides are TGTGCCAGCAGTGAAACAGGGGGCGCAGGAATGAACACTGAAGCTTTCTTT.

Concerning this clone: An end of the junction does not agree with germline; a read error may underlie this. Other DNA variants within this sample encode the same CDR3. The rearrangement links TRBV11-2 to TRBJ2-4; D call uncertain. CDR3 length: 14 residues. The V gene's germline CDR1 is SGHAT and CDR2 FQNNGV. The CDR3 region has the DNA TGTGCCAGCAGCCTAGACATAGCCAAAAACATTCAGTACTTC. The encoded protein is CASSLDIAKNIQYF. The full variable domain, in which reference TRBV11-2 and TRBJ2-4 provide the parts outside the CDR3, is EAGVAQSPRYKIIEKRQSVAFWCNPISGHATLYWYQQILGQGPKLLIQFQNNGVVDDSQLPKDRFSAERLKGVDSTLKIQPAKLEDSAVYLCASSLDIAKNIQYFGAGTRLSVL.

The rearrangement links TRBV4-3 to TRBJ2-2, with D maybe TRBD2 (6 bases). Trimming pared 3 bases from V and 5 bases from J, leaving 13 bases between. The CDR3 runs 15 residues. Germline V lookup: CDR1 LGHNA, CDR2 YSLEER. CDR3 region: CASSQQGSGTGELFF. The CDR3 DNA is TGCGCCAGCAGCCAGCAGGGTAGCGGTACCGGGGAGCTGTTTTTT.

The chain uses TRBV7-3 and TRBJ2-1; tentative D call: TRBD2 (6 bases). CDR3 length: 13 amino acids. V lost 5 bases and J lost 4, with 9 bases in between. Germline loops: CDR1 SGHTA, CDR2 FQGTGA. CDR3: CASSRDSYNEQFF. The CDR3 DNA is TGTGCCAGCAGCCGGGACTCATACAATGAGCAGTTCTTC.

This clone was seen a single time. The chain has TRBV15 and TRBJ1-1; the D gene is possibly TRBD1 (6 bases). The V gene lost 1 base and the J gene lost 5 bases, with 8 bases spanning the gap. In germline, CDR1 is LNHNV, CDR2 YYDKDF (reference sequence). The CDR3 sequence is 13 residues long. In nucleotides, the CDR3 is TGTGCCACCAGCAGAGTACAGGGAACTGAAGCTTTCTTT. Protein sequence: CATSRVQGTEAFF.

This chain joins TRBV7-2 and TRBJ2-3; the D is unclear. The germline V gene encodes CDR1 SGHTA and CDR2 FQGNSA. The CDR3 spans 14 residues. Trimming took 5 bases from V and 1 from J, leaving 10 bases between them. DNA for the CDR3: TGTGCCAGCAGCCAGGCCCCAGGCACAGATACGCAGTATTTT. Encoded protein: CASSQAPGTDTQYF.